The 5 T cell receptor beta chains below come from one sample, sequenced in a study of blood T cell repertoires in COVID-19. The method was immunoSEQ multiplex PCR; TCRdb's version includes in-frame clones alone and lacks a portion of them. The sample yields 100,000 to 150,000 clones, 60% to 75% seen once. Sequenced: peripheral blood. These TCRs come from a woman between 70 and 85 years old with acute or convalescent COVID-19.

This sequence joins TRBV2 and TRBJ2-1; 10 bases agree with TRBD2. Germline trimming cut 6 bases from V and 4 bases from J; bases unmatched to any gene: 9. The germline gives CDR1 SNHLY, CDR2 FYNNEI. The CDR3 is 16 amino acids. DNA for the CDR3: TGTGCCAGCAGAGATGGGTTACTAGCGGGGTACAATGAGCAGTTCTTC. Protein product: CASRDGLLAGYNEQFF. The full variable domain, with the rest looked up from reference TRBV2 and TRBJ2-1, is EPEVTQTPSHQVTQMGQEVILRCVPISNHLYFYWYRQILGQKVEFLVSFYNNEISEKSEIFDDQFSVERPDGSNFTLKIRSTKLEDSAMYFCASRDGLLAGYNEQFFGPGTRLTVL.

The rearrangement joins TRBV3-1 (or the pseudogene TRBV3-2) to TRBJ1-6; no definite D call. Trimming cost V 3 bases and J 0 bases, with 6 bases left between them. The CDR3 covers 15 residues. CDR1 LGHDT and CDR2 YNNKEL come from the germline V gene (reference sequence). DNA of the CDR3: TGTGCCAGCAGCCAGAGGAGCTCCTATAATTCACCCCTCCACTTT. Its protein product is CASSQRSSYNSPLHF.

The chain is built from TRBV28 and TRBJ1-6; D is possibly TRBD1 (5 bases). Trimming cost V 3 bases and J 2 bases, with 8 bases left between them. The germline V gene has CDR1 MDHEN and CDR2 SYDVKM. The CDR3 totals 15 residues. The CDR3 sequence: CASSLGQTYNSPLHF. The CDR3 DNA reads as TGTGCCAGCAGTTTGGGGCAGACCTATAATTCACCCCTCCACTTT.

The rearrangement joins TRBV7-2 to TRBJ1-6, with a tentative D call TRBD1 (6 bases). V lost 1 base and J 7 bases, leaving 11 bases between the germline ends. CDR1 SGHTA and CDR2 FQGNSA come from the germline V gene. The CDR3 is 15 amino acids. The chain's CDR3 is CASSLVIGGNSPLHF. The CDR3 nucleotides read TGTGCCAGCAGCTTAGTAATAGGGGGAAATTCACCCCTCCACTTT.

This chain joins TRBV2 and TRBJ2-2, with D uncertain. Germline V gene lookup returns CDR1 SNHLY and CDR2 FYNNEI. The V and J ends lost 2 bases and 9 bases respectively, with 7 bases between them. The CDR3 sequence is 12 residues long. This chain's CDR3 is CASSESRRELFF. The CDR3, as DNA: TGTGCCAGCAGTGAATCCAGGAGGGAGCTGTTTTTT. Full variable domain (missing parts from reference TRBV2 and TRBJ2-2): EPEVTQTPSHQVTQMGQEVILRCVPISNHLYFYWYRQILGQKVEFLVSFYNNEISEKSEIFDDQFSVERPDGSNFTLKIRSTKLEDSAMYFCASSESRRELFFGEGSRLTVL.